Below are 6 T cell receptor beta chains sequenced from a single sample in a study of T cells after yellow fever vaccination. TCRdb used MiXCR to reprocess the 5' RACE reads, holding one entry per CDR3 protein. The sample has about 550,000 distinct CDR3 sequences, about 19% seen once. Sequencing used PBMCs, obtained 15 days after the yellow fever booster vaccination. These receptors were collected from a man aged 25-45 years who received the YFV17D yellow fever vaccine.

This clonotype was seen only a few times. In DNA, the CDR3 is TGTGCCAGCAGGGACCAGGGGCTAAAGTTCCACGAGCAGTACTTC. Amino acid sequence: CASRDQGLKFHEQYF. The chain is built from TRBV6-2 or TRBV6-3 and TRBJ2-7; D possibly corresponds to TRBD1 (6 bases). V shed 6 bases and J shed 5 bases, with 20 bases lying between them. The germline gives CDR1 MNHEY, CDR2 SVGEGT. The CDR3 covers 15 residues.

The sample holds a few counts of this clonotype. The gene calls are TRBV4-3 and TRBJ2-3; 8 bases agree with TRBD1. The length of the CDR3 is 17 residues. J was trimmed by 0 bases and V by 0 bases; bases with no gene match: 5. The germline V gene encodes CDR1 LGHNA and CDR2 YSLEER. This CDR3 reads CASSQDSGTGSTDTQYF. CDR3 bases: TGCGCCAGCAGCCAAGATTCCGGGACAGGAAGCACAGATACGCAGTATTTT.

In this sample, this clonotype turned up a few times. The rearrangement joins TRBV5-1 to TRBJ2-3, with a weak D call TRBD1 (5 bases). Germline CDR1 and CDR2: SGHRS and YFSETQ. With 4 bases removed from V and 5 bases from J, the gap between germline ends came to 14 bases. This CDR3 is 14 amino acids long. In DNA form, the CDR3 reads TGCGCCAGCAGCCCCCCCAGGGTGGGAGATACGCAGTATTTT. The encoded protein is CASSPPRVGDTQYF.

A note on this clonotype: The germline gene is not matched at one end of the junction; a read error may be the cause. DNA for the CDR3: TGTGCCAACAGCTTAGGAACAAGGGGGTACATTCAGTACTTC. It codes for CANSLGTRGYIQYF. V and J are TRBV7-2 and TRBJ2-4; TRBD1 might be the D (6 bases). Germline loops: CDR1 SGHTA, CDR2 FQGNSA. The CDR3 consists of 14 residues.

This clonotype was observed a handful of times. The chain is built from TRBV20-1 and TRBJ2-7; 8 positions agree with TRBD2. The germline V gene encodes CDR1 DFQATT and CDR2 SNEGSKA (reference sequence). The CDR3 has 15 residues. With V trimmed by 6 bases and J by 3 bases, 13 bases remained unmatched. CDR3 amino acids: CSAIPPAGVFYEQYF. In DNA form, the CDR3 reads TGCAGTGCCATACCTCCAGCGGGAGTATTCTACGAGCAGTACTTC.

The chain links TRBV19 to TRBJ2-3; D may be TRBD1 (5 bases). With 4 bases removed from V and 2 bases from J, the gap between germline ends came to 10 bases. Germline-derived CDR1 and CDR2 are LNHDA and SQIVND (reference sequence). This CDR3 comprises 14 residues. The CDR3 DNA reads as TGTGCCAGTAGTACAGGGTGGAACACAGATACGCAGTATTTT. It yields the protein CASSTGWNTDTQYF.